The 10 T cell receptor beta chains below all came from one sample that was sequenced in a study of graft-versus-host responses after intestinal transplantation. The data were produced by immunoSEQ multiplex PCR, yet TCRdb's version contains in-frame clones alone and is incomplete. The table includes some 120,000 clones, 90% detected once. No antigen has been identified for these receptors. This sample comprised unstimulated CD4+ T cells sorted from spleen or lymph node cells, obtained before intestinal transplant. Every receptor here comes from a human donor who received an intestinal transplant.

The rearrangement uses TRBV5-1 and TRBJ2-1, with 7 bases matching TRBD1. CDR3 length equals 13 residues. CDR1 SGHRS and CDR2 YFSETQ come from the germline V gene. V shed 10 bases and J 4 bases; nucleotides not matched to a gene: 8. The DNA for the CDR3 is TGCGCCTCACAACAACAGGGGTACAATGAGCAGTTCTTC. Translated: CASQQQGYNEQFF. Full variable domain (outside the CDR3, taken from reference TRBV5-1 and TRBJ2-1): KAGVTQTPRYLIKTRGQQVTLSCSPISGHRSVSWYQQTPGQGLQFLFEYFSETQRNKGNFPGRFSGRQFSNSRSEMNVSTLELGDSALYLCASQQQGYNEQFFGPGTRLTVL.

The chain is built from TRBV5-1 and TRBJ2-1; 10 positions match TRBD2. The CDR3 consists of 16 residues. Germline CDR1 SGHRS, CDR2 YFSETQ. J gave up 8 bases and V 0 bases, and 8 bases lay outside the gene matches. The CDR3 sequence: CASSLAERGGWDEQFF. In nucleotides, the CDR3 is TGCGCCAGCAGCTTGGCAGAGCGGGGGGGCTGGGATGAGCAGTTCTTC.

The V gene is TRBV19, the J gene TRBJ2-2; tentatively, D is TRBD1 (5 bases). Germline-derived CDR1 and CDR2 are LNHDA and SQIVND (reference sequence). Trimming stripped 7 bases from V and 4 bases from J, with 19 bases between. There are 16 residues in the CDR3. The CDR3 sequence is CASNAVGRAGTGELFF. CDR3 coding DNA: TGTGCCAGTAATGCGGTGGGCAGGGCAGGCACCGGGGAGCTGTTTTTT.

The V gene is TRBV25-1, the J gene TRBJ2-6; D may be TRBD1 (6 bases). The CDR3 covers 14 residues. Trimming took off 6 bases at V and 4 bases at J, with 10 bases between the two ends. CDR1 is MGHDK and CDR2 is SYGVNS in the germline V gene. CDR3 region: CASRTGTGANVLTF. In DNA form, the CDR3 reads TGTGCCAGCAGAACAGGGACCGGGGCCAACGTCCTGACTTTC.

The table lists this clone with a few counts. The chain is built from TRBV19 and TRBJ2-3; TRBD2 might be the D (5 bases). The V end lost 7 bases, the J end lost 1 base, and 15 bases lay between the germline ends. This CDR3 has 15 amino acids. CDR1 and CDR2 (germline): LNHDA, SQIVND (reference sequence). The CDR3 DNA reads TGTGCCAGTACCCATGGTGGGAGCGGCACAGATACGCAGTATTTT. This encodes CASTHGGSGTDTQYF.

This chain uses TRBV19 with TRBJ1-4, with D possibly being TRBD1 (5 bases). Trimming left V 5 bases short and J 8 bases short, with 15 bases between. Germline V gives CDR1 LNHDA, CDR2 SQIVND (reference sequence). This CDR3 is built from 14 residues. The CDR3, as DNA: TGTGCCAGTAGTTCGACCCAGAAGGGGGAAAAACTGTTTTTT. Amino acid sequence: CASSSTQKGEKLFF.

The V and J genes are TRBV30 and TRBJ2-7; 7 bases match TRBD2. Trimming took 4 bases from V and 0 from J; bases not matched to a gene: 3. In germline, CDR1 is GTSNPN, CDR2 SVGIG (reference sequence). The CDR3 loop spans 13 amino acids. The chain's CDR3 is CAWNRDYSYEQYF. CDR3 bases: TGTGCCTGGAACCGGGACTACTCCTACGAGCAGTACTTC.

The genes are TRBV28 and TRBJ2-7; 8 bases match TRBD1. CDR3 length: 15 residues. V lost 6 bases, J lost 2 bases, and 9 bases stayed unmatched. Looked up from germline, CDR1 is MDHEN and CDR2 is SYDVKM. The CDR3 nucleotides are TGTGCCAGCAGACCTACAGGGGGTAGCACCTACGAGCAGTACTTC. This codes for CASRPTGGSTYEQYF.

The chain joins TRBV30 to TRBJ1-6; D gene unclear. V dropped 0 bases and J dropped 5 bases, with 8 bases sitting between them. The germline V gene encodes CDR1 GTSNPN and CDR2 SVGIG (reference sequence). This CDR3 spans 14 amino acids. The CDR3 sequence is CAWSVGQDNSPLHF. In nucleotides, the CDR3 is TGTGCCTGGAGTGTAGGTCAGGATAATTCACCCCTCCACTTT. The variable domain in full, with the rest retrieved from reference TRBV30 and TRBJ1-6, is SQTIHQWPATLVQPVGSPLSLECTVEGTSNPNLYWYRQAAGRGLQLLFYSVGIGQISSEVPQNLSASRPQDRQFILSSKKLLLSDSGFYLCAWSVGQDNSPLHFGNGTRLTVT.

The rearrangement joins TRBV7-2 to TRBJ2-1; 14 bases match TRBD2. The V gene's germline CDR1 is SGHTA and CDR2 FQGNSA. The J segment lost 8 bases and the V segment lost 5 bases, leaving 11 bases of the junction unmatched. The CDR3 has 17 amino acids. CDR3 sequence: CASSPPGLAGVRYEQFF. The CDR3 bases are TGTGCCAGCAGCCCGCCGGGACTAGCGGGGGTGCGTTATGAGCAGTTCTTC.